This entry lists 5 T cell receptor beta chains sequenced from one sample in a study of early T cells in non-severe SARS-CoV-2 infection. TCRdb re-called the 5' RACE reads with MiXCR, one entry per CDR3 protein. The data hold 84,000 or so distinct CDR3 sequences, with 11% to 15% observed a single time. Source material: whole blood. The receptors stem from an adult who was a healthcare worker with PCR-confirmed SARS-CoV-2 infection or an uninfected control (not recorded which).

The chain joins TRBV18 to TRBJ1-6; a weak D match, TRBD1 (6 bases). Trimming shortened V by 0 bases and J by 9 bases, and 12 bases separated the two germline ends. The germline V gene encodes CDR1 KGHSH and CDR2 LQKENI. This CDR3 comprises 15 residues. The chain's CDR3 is CASSPPSGVGSPLHF. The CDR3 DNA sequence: TGTGCCAGCTCACCACCGTCAGGGGTTGGTTCACCCCTCCACTTT.

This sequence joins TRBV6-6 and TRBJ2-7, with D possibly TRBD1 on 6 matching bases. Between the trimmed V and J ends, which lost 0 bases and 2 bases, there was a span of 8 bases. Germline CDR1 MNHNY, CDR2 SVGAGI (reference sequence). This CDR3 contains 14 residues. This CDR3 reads CASSYSGQPYEQYF. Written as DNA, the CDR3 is TGTGCCAGCAGTTACTCTGGACAGCCCTACGAGCAGTACTTC.

DNA for the CDR3: TGTGCCAGCAGCCCAAAGGCCCGACTAGCGGGGGCCTACAATGAGCAGTTCTTC. It is translated as CASSPKARLAGAYNEQFF. This chain uses TRBV7-9 with TRBJ2-1; 12 nucleotides align to TRBD2. Losses at the gene ends were 5 bases for V and 2 bases for J; bases not matched to a gene: 10. This CDR3 contains 18 residues. In germline, CDR1 is SEHNR, CDR2 FQNEAQ (reference sequence).

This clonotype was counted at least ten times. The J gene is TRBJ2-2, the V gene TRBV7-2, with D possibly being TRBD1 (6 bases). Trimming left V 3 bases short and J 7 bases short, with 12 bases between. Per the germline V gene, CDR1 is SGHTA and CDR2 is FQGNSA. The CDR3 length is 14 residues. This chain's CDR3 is CASSLRQGSGELFF. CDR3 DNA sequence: TGTGCCAGCAGCTTGCGTCAGGGGAGCGGGGAGCTGTTTTTT.

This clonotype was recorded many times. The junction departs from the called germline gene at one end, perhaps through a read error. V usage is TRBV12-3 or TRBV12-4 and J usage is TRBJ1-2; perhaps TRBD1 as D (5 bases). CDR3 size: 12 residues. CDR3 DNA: TGTGCCAGCAGCTTAGAGGGGTATGGCTACACCTTC. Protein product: CASSLEGYGYTF.